One sample yielded the 2 T cell receptor beta chains listed below, sequenced in a study of cytomegalovirus exposure and HLA in healthy donors. A multiplex PCR was run with 60 Vbeta primers and 13 Jbeta primers. Clones were read by immunoSEQ multiplex PCR, and TCRdb kept only the in-frame ones, dropping some. The sample consists of fewer than 180,000 clones, under 75% of them appearing once. Sequenced sample: PBMCs. The origin of the receptors is a woman aged 55-69 years in good health and CMV-seropositive.

This chain joins TRBV2 and TRBJ2-3; 9 bases are a match to TRBD1. The CDR3 extends over 15 amino acids. CDR1 and CDR2 from the germline V gene are SNHLY and FYNNEI. The V segment lost 6 bases and the J segment 2 bases; nucleotides outside the gene matches: 6. Here the CDR3 reads CASRQGAVNTDTQYF. The DNA of the CDR3 is TGTGCCAGCAGACAGGGGGCAGTCAACACAGATACGCAGTATTTT.

This clone was picked up one time. The junction and the germline gene differ at one end; a read error may be behind it. The V call is TRBV10-2, the J call TRBJ2-3; 10 nucleotides align to TRBD2. This CDR3 is built from 18 residues. The germline V gene has CDR1 WSHSY and CDR2 SAAADI. The CDR3 spells CASTEGLAGDSSVDTQYF. The CDR3 nucleotides read TGCGCCAGCACTGAGGGGCTAGCGGGAGATTCGTCCGTGGATACGCAGTATTTT.